Here is one T cell receptor (beta chain) with its context. Its antigen is still unknown. This specimen includes other DNA sequences encoding the same CDR3. Germline values: CDR1 SGDLS, CDR2 YYNGEE. Trimming stripped 0 bases from V and 4 bases from J, with 11 bases between. This CDR3 comprises 14 residues. Positive CCR7 selection of CD45RO-negative cells yielded the naive CD8 cells, and terminally differentiated effector memory CD45RA+ cells were excluded. Everyone who donated was a Caucasian adult who lived in Nashville, Tennessee. This entry belongs to a study of shared clonotypes between healthy human individuals. Study results and limitations: Four donors shared approximately 5% of their naive CD4 clonotypes. Deeper or shallower sequencing was expected to change how clonotypes are shared among donors.

Replicate sorted-subset PCRs were loaded with around 220 ng DNA, roughly 33,000 T cell genomes. This table comes from immunoSEQ multiplex PCR, and its TCRdb copy is limited to in-frame clones, with some not included. The table records hundreds of thousands of clones, around 95% of them present only once. The chain combines TRBV9 with TRBJ2-7, with D possibly being TRBD1 or TRBD2 (5 bases each). Sequencing used naive CD8+ T cells sorted from blood. The TCR was taken from a woman in her 30s in good health. DNA for the CDR3: TGTGCCAGCAGCGTAGGAGGGGACGTGTACGAGCAGTACTTC. Protein product: CASSVGGDVYEQYF.